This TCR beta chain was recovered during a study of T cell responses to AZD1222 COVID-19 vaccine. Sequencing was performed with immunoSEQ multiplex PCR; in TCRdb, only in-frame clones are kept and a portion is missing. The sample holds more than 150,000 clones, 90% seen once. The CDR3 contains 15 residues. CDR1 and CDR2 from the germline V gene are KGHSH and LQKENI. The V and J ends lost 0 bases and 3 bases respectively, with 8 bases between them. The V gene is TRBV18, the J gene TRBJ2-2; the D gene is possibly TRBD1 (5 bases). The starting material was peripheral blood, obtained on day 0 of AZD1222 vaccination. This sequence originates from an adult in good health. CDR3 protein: CASSPPGVDTGELFF. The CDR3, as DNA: TGTGCCAGCTCACCACCAGGGGTTGACACCGGGGAGCTGTTTTTT.